Sequencing of this TCR beta chain was carried out in a study of response to subunit inactivated influenza vaccine. Study-level points and caveats: Authors suggested each seasonal influenza vaccination recruits few new T cells.

TCRdb reprocessed the RT-PCR reads via MiXCR and lists one record per CDR3 protein. There are 540,000 or so distinct CDR3 sequences in the sample; under 15% occur only once, and around 13% lies in the top ten. Notes on this clonotype: What it recognizes is unknown.

Trimming shortened V by 0 bases and J by 5 bases, and 6 bases separated the two germline ends. The length of the CDR3 is 13 residues. Specimen: PBMCs from blood, collected more than 35 days after vaccination. The chain employs TRBV12-3 or TRBV12-4 and TRBJ2-3; D is possibly TRBD1 (5 bases). The TCR sequence derives from a man aged 45-65 years who received an inactivated influenza vaccine. CDR3 amino acids: CASSLARVDTQYF. The CDR3 DNA reads TGTGCCAGCAGTTTAGCCAGGGTAGATACGCAGTATTTT.